What follows describes a single T cell receptor beta chain. Its specificity is unknown. For the second PCR, which ran for roughly 6 to 12 cycles, a sample-barcoded 5' primer and a J-beta primer mix were used. TCRdb fed the 5' RACE reads into MiXCR, producing one record per CDR3 protein. The table records some 1.5 million distinct CDR3 sequences, roughly 28% of them present only once. V lost 3 bases and J lost 0, with 19 bases in between. This CDR3 is built from 18 residues. CDR1 and CDR2 from the germline V gene are SGHDT and YYEEEE. A minimum of 5.5 micrograms of total RNA was extracted per sample. The data are from a study of blood T cells in healthy people across ages. Whole-study findings and limits: It was held that the diversity estimates obtained from one million T cells were underestimates. Measured against age, TCR beta diversity per million T cells decreased in a roughly linear manner. More naive CD4+ cells and higher diversity were found in long-lived than in aged donors.

The receptor was isolated from a woman aged 25 to 39 in good health. The chain links TRBV5-6 to TRBJ1-3; D perhaps matches TRBD1 (6 bases). The sequencing input was blood. The CDR3 DNA reads as TGTGCCAGCAGCTCGGTTGGATTCGGGGACAACTCTGGAAACACCATATATTTT. This gives the protein CASSSVGFGDNSGNTIYF.